A selection of T cell receptor beta chains follows, all from one sample in a study of type 1 regulatory T cells. These receptors' antigens are unknown. TCRdb re-called the reads through MiXCR, storing one row per CDR3 protein. The sample carries approximately 77,000 distinct CDR3 sequences, less than 25% recorded once. Sequencing used cultured type 1 regulatory T (Tr1) cells, either the whole culture or a sorted fraction (not recorded which). These receptors all stem from a human donor in good health. Each CDR3 is given with its conserved first and last residue. A D gene is named only where the DNA matches it firmly. Only some rows state a clone size, as once, few, many or a class for expanded clones.

>TRBJ2-1|TRBD2|TRBV4-1|few
TGCGCCAGCAGCCGAGGGTACGCGGGAGCTTGGAATGAGCAGTTCTTC
CASSRGYAGAWNEQFF
>TRBJ2-3|-|TRBV7-9|few
TGTGCCAGCAGCTCCTCGGGAGTACCAGATACGCAGTATTTT
CASSSSGVPDTQYF
>TRBJ1-3|-|TRBV18|many
TGTGCCAGCTCAGGCACTCCTGGAAACACCATATATTTT
CASSGTPGNTIYF
>TRBJ2-7|TRBD1|TRBV12-3/TRBV12-4|-
TGTGCCAGCAGTCCCGGGACAGGGAGCGAGCAGTACTTC
CASSPGTGSEQYF
>TRBJ1-2|-|TRBV18|many
TGTGCCAGCTCACCAACAAAGGGAGTCTATGGCTACACCTTC
CASSPTKGVYGYTF
>TRBJ2-1|TRBD2|TRBV20-1|few
TGCAGTGCCCGAACCGGGACTAGCGGGCCCAATGAGCAGTTCTTC
CSARTGTSGPNEQFF
>TRBJ2-1|TRBD2|TRBV20-1|many
TGCAGTGCTAACACCCGCCCACAAGAGCGGGAGGGCCGCGAGCAGTTCTTC
CSANTRPQEREGREQFF
>TRBJ1-5|-|TRBV20-1|-
TGCAGTGCTAGATCTGGGGGGAGCAATCAGCCCCAGCATTTT
CSARSGGSNQPQHF
>TRBJ2-3|TRBD1|TRBV5-1|many
TGCGCCAGCAGCCCCGGACAGGGCGCAGATACGCAGTATTTT
CASSPGQGADTQYF
>TRBJ2-7|TRBD2|TRBV20-1|-
TGCAGTGCTAGAGATAGCGGGGGTTCGGACGAGCAGTACTTC
CSARDSGGSDEQYF
>TRBJ2-3|-|TRBV18|-
TGTGCCAGCTCACCACAACAGAACACAGATACGCAGTATTTT
CASSPQQNTDTQYF
>TRBJ2-1|TRBD2|TRBV5-1|large
TGCGCCAGCAGGCTCGGACTAGCATTCAATGAGCAGTTCTTC
CASRLGLAFNEQFF
>TRBJ1-4|-|TRBV20-1|few
TGCAGTGCCCCTGGGCTGACAACTAATGAAAAACTGTTTTTT
CSAPGLTTNEKLFF
>TRBJ2-7|TRBD2|TRBV20-1|few
TGCAGTGCTCGGACTAGCGGGGTCTACGAGCAGTACTTC
CSARTSGVYEQYF